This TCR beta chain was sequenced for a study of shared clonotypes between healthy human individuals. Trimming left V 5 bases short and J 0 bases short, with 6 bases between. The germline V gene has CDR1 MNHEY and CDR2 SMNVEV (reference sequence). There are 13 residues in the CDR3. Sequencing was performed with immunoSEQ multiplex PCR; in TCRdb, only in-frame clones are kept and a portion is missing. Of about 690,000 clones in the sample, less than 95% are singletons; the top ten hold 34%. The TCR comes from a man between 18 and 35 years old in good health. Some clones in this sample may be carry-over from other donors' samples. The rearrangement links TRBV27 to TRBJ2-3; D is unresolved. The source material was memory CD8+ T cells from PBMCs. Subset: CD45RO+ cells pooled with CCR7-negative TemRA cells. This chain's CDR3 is CASSSSSTDTQYF. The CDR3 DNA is TGTGCCAGCAGTAGTTCTAGCACAGATACGCAGTATTTT.